This T cell receptor beta chain derives from a study of T cells in Graves' hyperthyroidism and ophthalmopathy. Study-wide background: Any treatment followed the collection of peripheral blood at initial diagnosis.

This clonotype was seen a handful of times. On the basis of clinical symptoms, serum thyroxine and TRAb, thyroid ultrasound and orbital computed tomography, diagnoses were made. Cells are PBMCs isolated from 9 to 10 ml of fresh blood. Amplification yielded TCR beta CDR3 regions, with RNA transcripts as the source. When the TCR CDR3 underwent first-round RT-PCR, the HTBI primer set was used. One entry per CDR3 protein, called by TCRdb with MiXCR from the multiplex PCR reads. The sample consists of around 300,000 distinct CDR3 sequences, roughly an eighth of them appearing once. The sample was blood. The TCR sequence derives from a woman aged 40 to 55 with Graves' ophthalmopathy.

The CDR3 sequence: CASRASTGSGNTIYF. The CDR3 DNA reads as TGTGCCAGCAGAGCATCAACAGGGTCTGGAAACACCATATATTTT. This chain uses TRBV2 with TRBJ1-3, with D tentatively TRBD1 (6 bases). The germline V gene has CDR1 SNHLY and CDR2 FYNNEI. The V gene lost 6 bases and the J gene lost 1 base, with 13 bases spanning the gap. This CDR3 has 15 residues.